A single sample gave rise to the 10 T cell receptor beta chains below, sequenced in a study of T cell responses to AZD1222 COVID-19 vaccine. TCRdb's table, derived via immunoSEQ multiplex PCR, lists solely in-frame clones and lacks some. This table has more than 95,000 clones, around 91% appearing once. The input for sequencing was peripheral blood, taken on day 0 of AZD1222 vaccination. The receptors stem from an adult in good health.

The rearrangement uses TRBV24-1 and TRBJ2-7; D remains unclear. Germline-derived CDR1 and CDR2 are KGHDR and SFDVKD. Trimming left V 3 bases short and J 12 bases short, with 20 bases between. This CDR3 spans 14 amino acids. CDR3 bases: TGTGCCACCAGTGATAACCTGAGGACGGACCTGAGGTACTTC. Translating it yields CATSDNLRTDLRYF.

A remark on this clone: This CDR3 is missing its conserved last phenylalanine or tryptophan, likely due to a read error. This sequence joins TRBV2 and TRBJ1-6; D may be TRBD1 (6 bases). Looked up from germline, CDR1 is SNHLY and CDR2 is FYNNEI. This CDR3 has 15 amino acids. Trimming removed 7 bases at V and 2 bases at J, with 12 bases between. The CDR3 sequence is CASMQGIAYNSPLHL. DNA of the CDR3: TGTGCCAGCATGCAGGGGATCGCCTATAATTCACCCCTCCACCTT.

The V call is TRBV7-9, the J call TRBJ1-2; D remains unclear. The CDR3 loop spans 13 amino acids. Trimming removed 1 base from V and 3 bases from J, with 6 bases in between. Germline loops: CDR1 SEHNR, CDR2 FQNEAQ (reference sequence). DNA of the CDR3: TGTGCCAGCAGCTTAGACAGTTACTATGGCTACACCTTC. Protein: CASSLDSYYGYTF.

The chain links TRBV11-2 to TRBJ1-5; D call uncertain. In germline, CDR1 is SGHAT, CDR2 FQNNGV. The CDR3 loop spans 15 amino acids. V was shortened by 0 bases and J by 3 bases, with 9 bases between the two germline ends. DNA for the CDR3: TGTGCCAGCAGCTTAGATTTTGGGTACAATCAGCCCCAGCATTTT. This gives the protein CASSLDFGYNQPQHF.

The CDR3 DNA sequence: TGTGCCAGCAGTCCCCCCGGACAGCTATCAACTAATGAAAAACTGTTTTTT. Amino acids: CASSPPGQLSTNEKLFF. The J gene is TRBJ1-4, the V gene TRBV28; tentative D call: TRBD1 (6 bases). The V end was cut by 5 bases, the J end by 0 bases, with 16 bases between. Per the germline V gene, CDR1 is MDHEN and CDR2 is SYDVKM. This CDR3 is built from 17 residues.

The CDR3 DNA reads as TGTGCCAGCAGTTTCCGGGACAGGGCTGGCTACACCTTC. Protein: CASSFRDRAGYTF. This chain joins TRBV27 and TRBJ1-2, with 9 bases fitting TRBD1. Losses at the gene ends were 3 bases for V and 7 bases for J; bases not matched to a gene: 3. The germline gives CDR1 MNHEY, CDR2 SMNVEV (reference sequence). The CDR3 is 13 amino acids.

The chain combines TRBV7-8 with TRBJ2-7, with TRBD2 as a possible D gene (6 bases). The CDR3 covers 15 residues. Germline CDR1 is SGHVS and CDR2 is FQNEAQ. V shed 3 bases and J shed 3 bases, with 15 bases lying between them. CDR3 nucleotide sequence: TGTGCCAGCAGCTTGGCCGGGACTGGGTACTACGAGCAGTACTTC. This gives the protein CASSLAGTGYYEQYF.

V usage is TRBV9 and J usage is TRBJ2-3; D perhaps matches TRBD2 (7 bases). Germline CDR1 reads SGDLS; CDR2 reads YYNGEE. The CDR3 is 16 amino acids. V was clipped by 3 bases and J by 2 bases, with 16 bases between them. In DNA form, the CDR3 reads TGTGCCAGCAGCGCCCTAGTGGGGGGGGCCACAGATACGCAGTATTTT. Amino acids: CASSALVGGATDTQYF.

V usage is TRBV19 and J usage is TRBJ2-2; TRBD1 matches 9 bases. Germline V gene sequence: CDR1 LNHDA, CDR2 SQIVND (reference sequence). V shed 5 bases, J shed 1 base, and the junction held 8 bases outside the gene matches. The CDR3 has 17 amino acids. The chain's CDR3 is CASSSVQGQGNTGELFF. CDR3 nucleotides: TGTGCCAGTAGTTCGGTCCAGGGACAGGGGAACACCGGGGAGCTGTTTTTT.

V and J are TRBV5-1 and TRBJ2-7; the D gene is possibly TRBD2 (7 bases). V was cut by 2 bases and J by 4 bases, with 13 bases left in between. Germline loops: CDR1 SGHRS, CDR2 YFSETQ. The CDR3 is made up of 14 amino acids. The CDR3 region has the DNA TGCGCCAGCAGCTTCCGGGGGGCGAAATACGAGCAGTACTTC. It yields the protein CASSFRGAKYEQYF. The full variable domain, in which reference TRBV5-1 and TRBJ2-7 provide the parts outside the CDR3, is KAGVTQTPRYLIKTRGQQVTLSCSPISGHRSVSWYQQTPGQGLQFLFEYFSETQRNKGNFPGRFSGRQFSNSRSEMNVSTLELGDSALYLCASSFRGAKYEQYFGPGTRLTVT.